The 22 T cell receptor beta chains below all came from one sample that was sequenced in a study of T cell responses to AZD1222 COVID-19 vaccine. Assay: immunoSEQ multiplex PCR; the TCRdb copy retains only in-frame clones and omits some. Of 80,000 to 100,000 clones in the sample, 85% to 95% were seen once. The sequencing used peripheral blood, collected on day 0 of AZD1222 vaccination. The receptor set was obtained from an adult in good health.

The J gene is TRBJ1-6, the V gene TRBV18, with a possible D match to TRBD1 (5 bases). The V gene lost 6 bases and the J gene lost 10 bases, with 16 bases spanning the gap. CDR1 and CDR2 (germline): KGHSH, LQKENI. The CDR3 runs 14 residues. The CDR3 sequence is CASSYLGDGSPLHF. The CDR3 DNA reads TGTGCCAGCTCCTACCTAGGGGATGGCTCACCCCTCCACTTT.

The rearrangement links TRBV5-4 to TRBJ2-5; 8 nucleotides agree with TRBD2. V trimming: 2 bases; J trimming: 3 bases; junction bases outside the gene matches: 6. The CDR3 is 15 amino acids. In germline, CDR1 is SGHNT, CDR2 YYREEE (reference sequence). The CDR3 coding sequence is TGTGCCAGCAGCTTAGATAGCGGGATCAAAGAGACCCAGTACTTC. This translates into CASSLDSGIKETQYF. Filled out from reference TRBV5-4 and TRBJ2-5, the complete variable domain reads ETGVTQSPTHLIKTRGQQVTLRCSSQSGHNTVSWYQQALGQGPQFIFQYYREEENGRGNFPPRFSGLQFPNYSSELNVNALELDDSALYLCASSLDSGIKETQYFGPGTRLLVL.

This clone has a single count. The gene calls are TRBV5-4 and TRBJ1-1; 8 bases agree with TRBD1. V was clipped by 4 bases and J by 5 bases; unmatched bases: 7. Germline-derived CDR1 and CDR2 are SGHNT and YYREEE (reference sequence). This CDR3 has 14 residues. CDR3 bases: TGTGCCAGCAGCGGAGAGACAGGGGCGACTGAAGCTTTCTTT. Amino acid sequence: CASSGETGATEAFF.

The chain joins TRBV5-4 to TRBJ2-3; 11 nucleotides agree with TRBD2. Germline loops: CDR1 SGHNT, CDR2 YYREEE (reference sequence). This CDR3 region has 16 residues. The V segment lost 0 bases and the J segment 5 bases; nucleotides outside the gene matches: 5. The CDR3 DNA reads as TGTGCCAGCAGCTTGGAACTAGCGGGGGCAGGAGATACGCAGTATTTT. Its protein product is CASSLELAGAGDTQYF.

The J gene is TRBJ2-7, the V gene TRBV18; TRBD2 aligns across 12 bases. The CDR3 runs to 18 residues. Germline loops: CDR1 KGHSH, CDR2 LQKENI. Trimming cost V 3 bases and J 0 bases; bases outside gene matches: 9. This chain's CDR3 is CASSPALAGGTFSYEQYF. The CDR3 coding sequence is TGTGCCAGCTCACCGGCGCTAGCGGGAGGGACCTTCTCCTACGAGCAGTACTTC.

The chain employs TRBV15 and TRBJ2-1, with 7 bases fitting TRBD2. V trimming: 1 base; J trimming: 2 bases; junction bases outside the gene matches: 11. CDR1 is LNHNV and CDR2 is YYDKDF in the germline V gene (reference sequence). The CDR3 sequence is 18 residues long. CDR3 nucleotide sequence: TGTGCCACCAGCAGAGTCGGGGCTAGCGGCACTGCCTACAATGAGCAGTTCTTC. This sequence encodes CATSRVGASGTAYNEQFF.

J is TRBJ2-7 and V is TRBV29-1; D tentatively reads TRBD1 or TRBD2 (6 bases each). CDR1 SQVTM and CDR2 ANQGSEA come from the germline V gene. The CDR3 length is 14 residues. The ends were cut back, 3 bases at V and 2 bases at J, with 14 bases in the middle. CDR3 nucleotides: TGCAGCGTTGAGTGTGACGGGGGCACCTACGAGCAGTACTTC. It codes for CSVECDGGTYEQYF.

A single count supports this clone. CDR3 nucleotide sequence: TGTGCCAGCAGCCCCGGGGCTTTTAACACTGAAGCTTTCTTT. This encodes CASSPGAFNTEAFF. The V call is TRBV7-9, the J call TRBJ1-1; D is perhaps TRBD1 (5 bases). This CDR3 comprises 14 residues. Germline values: CDR1 SEHNR, CDR2 FQNEAQ (reference sequence). V lost 5 bases and J lost 2, with 12 bases in between. Complete variable domain (other parts from reference TRBV7-9 and TRBJ1-1): DTGVSQNPRHKITKRGQNVTFRCDPISEHNRLYWYRQTLGQGPEFLTYFQNEAQLEKSRLLSDRFSAERPKGSFSTLEIQRTEQGDSAMYLCASSPGAFNTEAFFGQGTRLTVV.

The chain is built from TRBV27 and TRBJ1-4, with TRBD1 matching over 7 bases. Germline CDR1 is MNHEY and CDR2 is SMNVEV (reference sequence). The V gene end was trimmed by 1 base and the J gene end by 8 bases; junction bases not matched to a gene: 10. The length of the CDR3 is 16 residues. In nucleotides, the CDR3 is TGTGCCAGCAGTTTATTAGTCGACAGGGCAGAGGAAAAACTGTTTTTT. It translates to CASSLLVDRAEEKLFF.

This clone has just one count. The CDR3 region is CASSLQGTDTEAFF. CDR3 sequence (DNA): TGCGCCAGCAGCTTACAGGGTACGGACACTGAAGCTTTCTTT. The rearrangement joins TRBV5-1 to TRBJ1-1; weak D call: TRBD1 (6 bases). V lost 2 bases, J lost 3 bases, and 11 bases lay in between. This CDR3 spans 14 amino acids. Germline CDR1 reads SGHRS; CDR2 reads YFSETQ.

The rearrangement uses TRBV28 and TRBJ1-6, with D maybe TRBD1 (5 bases). The CDR3 sequence is 14 residues long. The germline V and J ends were trimmed by 3 bases and 6 bases, with 9 bases remaining between them. Germline CDR1 is MDHEN and CDR2 is SYDVKM. The CDR3 region is CASSFPGRNSPLHF. DNA of the CDR3: TGTGCCAGCAGTTTCCCGGGGCGTAATTCACCCCTCCACTTT.

The chain has TRBV5-1 and TRBJ2-6; no reliable D call. The CDR3 totals 15 residues. V lost 7 bases, J lost 1 base, and 12 bases lay in between. Looked up from germline, CDR1 is SGHRS and CDR2 is YFSETQ. Written as DNA, the CDR3 is TGCGCCAGCGTAGAGCAGCCTTCTGGGGCCAACGTCCTGACTTTC. Translation gives CASVEQPSGANVLTF.

The chain couples TRBV5-1 to TRBJ2-2, with D hard to call. The CDR3 spans 14 residues. Trimming left V 9 bases short and J 2 bases short, with 14 bases between. Germline V gene lookup returns CDR1 SGHRS and CDR2 YFSETQ. DNA for the CDR3: TGCGCCACCAACCCTAGGCCAAACACCGGGGAGCTGTTTTTT. This translates into CATNPRPNTGELFF.

The chain employs TRBV10-2 and TRBJ1-2; a possible D gene is TRBD1 (6 bases). Germline CDR1 reads WSHSY; CDR2 reads SAAADI. The V end lost 3 bases, the J end lost 7 bases, and 15 bases lay between the germline ends. CDR3 size: 14 residues. DNA for the CDR3: TGCGCCAGCAGTGATGCAGGGGACTCGTTTGGCTACACCTTC. This gives the protein CASSDAGDSFGYTF.

This clone was counted once. The V call is TRBV19, the J call TRBJ1-5; 9 bases map to TRBD1. CDR1 is LNHDA, CDR2 SQIVND, per germline (reference sequence). This CDR3 is 14 amino acids long. V shed 6 bases and J 6 bases; nucleotides not matched to a gene: 6. The CDR3 bases are TGTGCCAGTAGACAACAGGGGGCGGGTCAGCCCCAGCATTTT. Its translation: CASRQQGAGQPQHF. The whole variable domain, filled in from reference TRBV19 and TRBJ1-5, reads DGGITQSPKYLFRKEGQNVTLSCEQNLNHDAMYWYRQDPGQGLRLIYYSQIVNDFQKGDIAEGYSVSREKKESFPLTVTSAQKNPTAFYLCASRQQGAGQPQHFGDGTRLSIL.

This chain uses TRBV6-1 with TRBJ2-5, with D perhaps matching TRBD1 (6 bases). CDR3 length: 15 amino acids. Per the germline V gene, CDR1 is MNHNS and CDR2 is SASEGT. Trimming took off 2 bases at V and 7 bases at J, with 17 bases between the two ends. This CDR3 is CASSEYLGQLGTQYF. CDR3 in DNA: TGTGCCAGCAGTGAATACCTCGGACAGTTAGGGACCCAGTACTTC.

V gene TRBV7-9 combines with J gene TRBJ2-2; D not certain. Per germline, CDR1 SEHNR and CDR2 FQNEAQ (reference sequence). Trimming stripped 5 bases from V and 9 bases from J, with 7 bases between. This CDR3 spans 11 amino acids. CDR3 region: CASSPIRELFF. The CDR3, as DNA: TGTGCCAGCAGCCCGATCAGGGAGCTGTTTTTT.

This clone was counted a single time. The V gene is TRBV7-3, the J gene TRBJ2-3; D gene unclear. Germline V gene lookup returns CDR1 SGHTA and CDR2 FQGTGA. The CDR3 spans 14 residues. The V gene lost 3 bases and the J gene lost 6 bases, with 13 bases spanning the gap. CDR3 protein: CASSLARAADTQYF. Here the CDR3 DNA reads TGTGCCAGCAGCTTGGCCCGGGCCGCTGATACGCAGTATTTT. Drawing the rest from reference TRBV7-3 and TRBJ2-3, the complete variable domain is GAGVSQTPSNKVTEKGKYVELRCDPISGHTALYWYRQSLGQGPEFLIYFQGTGAADDSGLPNDRFFAVRPEGSVSTLKIQRTERGDSAVYLCASSLARAADTQYFGPGTRLTVL.

The V and J genes are TRBV9 and TRBJ1-3; D ambiguous. This CDR3 is built from 16 residues. Germline CDR1 reads SGDLS; CDR2 reads YYNGEE. Trimming cost V 0 bases and J 0 bases, with 10 bases left between them. In DNA form, the CDR3 reads TGTGCCAGCAGCGTAGCAACGGGAAACTCTGGAAACACCATATATTTT. It yields the protein CASSVATGNSGNTIYF.

The chain combines TRBV7-8 with TRBJ1-1; tentative D call: TRBD1 (6 bases). V was trimmed by 0 bases and J by 8 bases, leaving 10 bases between them. This CDR3 has 13 residues. In germline, CDR1 is SGHVS, CDR2 FQNEAQ. CDR3 sequence reads: CASSLAGGREAFF. In nucleotides, the CDR3 is TGTGCCAGCAGCTTAGCCGGGGGGCGGGAAGCTTTCTTT. The full variable domain, in which reference TRBV7-8 and TRBJ1-1 provide the parts outside the CDR3, is GAGVSQSPRYKVAKRGQDVALRCDPISGHVSLFWYQQALGQGPEFLTYFQNEAQLDKSGLPSDRFFAERPEGSVSTLKIQRTQQEDSAVYLCASSLAGGREAFFGQGTRLTVV.

The chain carries TRBV19 and TRBJ1-5, with TRBD1 identical over 7 bases. From germline, CDR1 is LNHDA and CDR2 SQIVND (reference sequence). V gave up 8 bases and J gave up 6 bases; unmatched junction bases: 13. The CDR3 sequence is 15 residues long. CDR3 sequence (DNA): TGTGCCAGTGGGATAACAGGGGCTGGGGGTCAGCCCCAGCATTTT. This translates into CASGITGAGGQPQHF.

This clone was counted once. CDR3 nucleotide sequence: TGTGCCAGCAGCCGGGGATTAACTGAAGCTTTCTTT. This sequence encodes CASSRGLTEAFF. The rearrangement links TRBV6-2 or TRBV6-3 to TRBJ1-1; D gene unclear. Germline CDR1 and CDR2: MNHEY and SVGEGT. The V end lost 6 bases, the J end lost 5 bases, and 10 bases lay between the germline ends. The length of the CDR3 is 12 residues.